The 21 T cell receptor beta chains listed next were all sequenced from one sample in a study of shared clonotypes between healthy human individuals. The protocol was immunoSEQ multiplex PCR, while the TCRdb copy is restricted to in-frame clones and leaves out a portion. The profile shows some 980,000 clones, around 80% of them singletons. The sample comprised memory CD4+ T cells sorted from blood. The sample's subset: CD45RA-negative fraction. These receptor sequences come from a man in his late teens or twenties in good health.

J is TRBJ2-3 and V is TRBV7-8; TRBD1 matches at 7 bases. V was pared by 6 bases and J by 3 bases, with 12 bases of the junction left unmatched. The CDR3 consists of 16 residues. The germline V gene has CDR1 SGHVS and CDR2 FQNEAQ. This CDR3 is CASRPYQGEGTDTQYF. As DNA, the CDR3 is TGTGCCAGCAGACCCTATCAGGGGGAAGGGACAGATACGCAGTATTTT.

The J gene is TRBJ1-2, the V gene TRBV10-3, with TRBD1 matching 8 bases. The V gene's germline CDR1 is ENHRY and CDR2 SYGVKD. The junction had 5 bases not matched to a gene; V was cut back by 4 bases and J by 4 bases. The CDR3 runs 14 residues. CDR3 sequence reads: CAISGDRSSYGYTF. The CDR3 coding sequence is TGTGCCATCAGTGGGGACAGGAGTTCCTATGGCTACACCTTC.

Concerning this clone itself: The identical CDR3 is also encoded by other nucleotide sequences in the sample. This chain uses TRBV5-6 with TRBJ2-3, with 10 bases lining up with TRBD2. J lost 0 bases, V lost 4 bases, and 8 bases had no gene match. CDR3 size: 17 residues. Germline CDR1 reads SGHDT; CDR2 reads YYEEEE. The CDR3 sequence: CASSLRTSGLSTDTQYF. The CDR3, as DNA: TGTGCCAGCAGCCTCAGGACTAGCGGACTTAGCACAGATACGCAGTATTTT.

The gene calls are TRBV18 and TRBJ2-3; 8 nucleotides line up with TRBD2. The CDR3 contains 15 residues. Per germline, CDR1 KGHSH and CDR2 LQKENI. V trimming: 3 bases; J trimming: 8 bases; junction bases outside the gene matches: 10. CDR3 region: CASSPPGGRGGTQYF. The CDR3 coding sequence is TGTGCCAGCTCACCTCCCGGAGGTCGGGGGGGTACGCAGTATTTT.

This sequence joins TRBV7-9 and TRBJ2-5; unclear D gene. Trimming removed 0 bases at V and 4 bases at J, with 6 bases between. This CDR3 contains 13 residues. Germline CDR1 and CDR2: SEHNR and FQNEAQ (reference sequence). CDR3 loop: CASSLAALETQYF. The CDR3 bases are TGTGCCAGCAGCTTAGCGGCTCTAGAGACCCAGTACTTC.

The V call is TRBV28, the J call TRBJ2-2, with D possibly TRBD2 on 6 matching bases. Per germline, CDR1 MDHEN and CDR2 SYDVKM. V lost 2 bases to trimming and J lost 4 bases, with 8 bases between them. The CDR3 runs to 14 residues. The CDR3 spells CASSLTSSTGELFF. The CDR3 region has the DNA TGTGCCAGCAGTTTAACTAGCAGCACCGGGGAGCTGTTTTTT.

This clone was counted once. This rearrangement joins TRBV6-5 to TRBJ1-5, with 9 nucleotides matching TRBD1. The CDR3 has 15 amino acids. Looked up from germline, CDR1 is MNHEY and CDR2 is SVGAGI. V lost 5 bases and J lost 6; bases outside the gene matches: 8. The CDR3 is CASSPTGGFGQPQHF. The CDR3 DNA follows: TGTGCCAGCAGTCCGACAGGGGGTTTTGGTCAGCCCCAGCATTTT.

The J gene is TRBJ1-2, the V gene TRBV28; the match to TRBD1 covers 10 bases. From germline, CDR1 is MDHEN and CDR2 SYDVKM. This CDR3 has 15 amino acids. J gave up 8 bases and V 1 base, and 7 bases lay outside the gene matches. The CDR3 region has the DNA TGTGCCAGCAGTTTATCGGGGACAGGGGCCGGGGGCTACACCTTC. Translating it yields CASSLSGTGAGGYTF.

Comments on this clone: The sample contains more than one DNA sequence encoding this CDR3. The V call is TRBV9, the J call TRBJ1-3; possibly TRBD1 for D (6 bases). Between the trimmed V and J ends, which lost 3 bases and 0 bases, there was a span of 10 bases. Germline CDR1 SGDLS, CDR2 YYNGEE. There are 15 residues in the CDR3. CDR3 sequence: CASSAQGSSGNTIYF. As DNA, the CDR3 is TGTGCCAGCAGCGCCCAGGGGTCCTCTGGAAACACCATATATTTT.

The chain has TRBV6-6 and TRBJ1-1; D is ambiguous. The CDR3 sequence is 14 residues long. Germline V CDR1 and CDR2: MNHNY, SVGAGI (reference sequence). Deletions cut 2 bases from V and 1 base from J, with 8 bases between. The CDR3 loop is CASSYKQENTEAFF. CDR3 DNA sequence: TGTGCCAGCAGTTACAAGCAAGAGAACACTGAAGCTTTCTTT.

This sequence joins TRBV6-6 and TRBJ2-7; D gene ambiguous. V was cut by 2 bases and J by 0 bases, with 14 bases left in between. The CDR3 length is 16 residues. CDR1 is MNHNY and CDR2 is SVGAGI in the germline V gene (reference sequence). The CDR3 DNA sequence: TGTGCCAGCAGTTACGACTTACCGGTCGGCTCCTACGAGCAGTACTTC. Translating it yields CASSYDLPVGSYEQYF.

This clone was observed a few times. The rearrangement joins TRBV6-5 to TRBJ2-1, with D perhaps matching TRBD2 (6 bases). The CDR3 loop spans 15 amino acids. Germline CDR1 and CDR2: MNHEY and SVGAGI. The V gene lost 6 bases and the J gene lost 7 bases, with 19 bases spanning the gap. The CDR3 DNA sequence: TGTGCCAGCAGGGGACGGGAGAGAGGTACGAATGAGCAGTTCTTC. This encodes CASRGRERGTNEQFF.

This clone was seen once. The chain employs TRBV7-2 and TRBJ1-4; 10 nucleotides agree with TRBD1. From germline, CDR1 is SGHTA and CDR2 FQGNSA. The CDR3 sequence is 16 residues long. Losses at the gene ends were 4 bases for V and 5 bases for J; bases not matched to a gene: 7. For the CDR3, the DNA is TGTGCCAGCAGCTCGACAAAGGACAGGGGGAATGAAAAACTGTTTTTT. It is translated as CASSSTKDRGNEKLFF.

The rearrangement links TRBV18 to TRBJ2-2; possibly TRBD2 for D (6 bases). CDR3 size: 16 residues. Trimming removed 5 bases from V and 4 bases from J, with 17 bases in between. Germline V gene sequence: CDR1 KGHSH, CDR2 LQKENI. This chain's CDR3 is CASSSGLVPGTGELFF. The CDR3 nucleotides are TGTGCCAGCTCATCGGGACTGGTCCCGGGCACCGGGGAGCTGTTTTTT.

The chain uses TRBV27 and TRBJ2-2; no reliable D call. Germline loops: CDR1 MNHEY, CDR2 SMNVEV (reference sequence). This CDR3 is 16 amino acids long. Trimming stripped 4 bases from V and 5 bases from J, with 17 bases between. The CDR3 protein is CASSSHNLVTTGELFF. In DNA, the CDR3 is TGTGCCAGCAGTTCCCACAATCTTGTAACTACCGGGGAGCTGTTTTTT.

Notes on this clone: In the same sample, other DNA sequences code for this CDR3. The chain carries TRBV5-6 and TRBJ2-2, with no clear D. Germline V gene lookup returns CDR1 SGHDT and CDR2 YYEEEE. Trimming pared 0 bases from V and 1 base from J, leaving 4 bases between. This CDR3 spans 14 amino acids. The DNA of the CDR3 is TGTGCCAGCAGCTTGGACAGGAACACCGGGGAGCTGTTTTTT. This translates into CASSLDRNTGELFF.

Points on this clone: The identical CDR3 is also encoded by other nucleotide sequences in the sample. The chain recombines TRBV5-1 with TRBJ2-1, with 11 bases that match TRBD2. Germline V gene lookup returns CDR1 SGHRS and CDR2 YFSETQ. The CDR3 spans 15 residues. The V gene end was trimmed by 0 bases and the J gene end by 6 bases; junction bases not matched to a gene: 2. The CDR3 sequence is CASSLDSGRANEQFF. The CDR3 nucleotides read TGCGCCAGCAGCTTGGATAGCGGGAGGGCCAATGAGCAGTTCTTC.

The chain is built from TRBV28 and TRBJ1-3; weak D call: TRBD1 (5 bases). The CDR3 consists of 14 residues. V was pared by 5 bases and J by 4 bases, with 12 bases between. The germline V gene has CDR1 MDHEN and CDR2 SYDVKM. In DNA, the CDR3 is TGTGCCAGCAGTGGGGGGGTGGTGGGAAACACCATATATTTT. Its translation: CASSGGVVGNTIYF.

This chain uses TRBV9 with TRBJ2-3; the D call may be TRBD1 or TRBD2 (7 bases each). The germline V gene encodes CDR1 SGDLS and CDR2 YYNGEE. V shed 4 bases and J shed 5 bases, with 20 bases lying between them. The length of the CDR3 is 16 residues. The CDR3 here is CASSTRGDPGGDTQYF. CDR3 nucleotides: TGTGCCAGCAGCACCCGGGGGGACCCAGGGGGAGATACGCAGTATTTT. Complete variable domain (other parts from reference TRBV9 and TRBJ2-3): DSGVTQTPKHLITATGQRVTLRCSPRSGDLSVYWYQQSLDQGLQFLIQYYNGEERAKGNILERFSAQQFPDLHSELNLSSLELGDSALYFCASSTRGDPGGDTQYFGPGTRLTVL.

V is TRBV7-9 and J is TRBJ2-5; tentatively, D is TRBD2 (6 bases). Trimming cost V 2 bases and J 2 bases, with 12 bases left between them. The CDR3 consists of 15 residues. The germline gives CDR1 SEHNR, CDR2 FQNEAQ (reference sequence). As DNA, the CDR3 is TGTGCCAGCAGCTTAAATATGGCGGGACAAGAGACCCAGTACTTC. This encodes CASSLNMAGQETQYF.

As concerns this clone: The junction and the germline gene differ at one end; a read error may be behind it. Here the CDR3 DNA reads TGTGCTAGCAGCTCGGCCAACACAGATACGCAGTATTTT. Its translation: CASSSANTDTQYF. This rearrangement joins TRBV7-7 to TRBJ2-3; D not resolved. Germline lookup yields CDR1 SSHAT and CDR2 FNYEAQ (reference sequence). This CDR3 comprises 13 residues.